This note documents a single TCR beta chain sequence. Its antigen is as yet unknown. TCRdb re-called the 5' RACE reads through MiXCR, storing one row per CDR3 protein. The profile shows about 160,000 distinct CDR3 sequences, roughly 31% of them singletons. The data originate from a study of T-cell memory formation after mild COVID-19. About the study: The two donors had largely donor-specific TCR clusters.

The study, taken as a whole, reports: The authors left the SARS-CoV-2 specificity of second-wave clones peaking on day 37 unconfirmed. Some clones that responded turned up in pre-infection memory, which suggests that cross-reactive memory joined in. Contracting clones localized mainly to CM and EM when CD4+ and mainly to EMRA when CD8+.

V lost 1 base and J 5 bases, leaving 17 bases between the germline ends. Germline V lookup: CDR1 LGHNA, CDR2 YNFKEQ. CDR3 length: 16 residues. Sequencing used PBMCs or a T cell subset sorted from them (not recorded which). The chain couples TRBV4-2 to TRBJ1-2; D is possibly TRBD1 (6 bases). The sequence was obtained from an adult woman who had mild COVID-19 (a few samples of this study predate the infection). Cell type and time point are not known. The CDR3 nucleotides read TGTGCCAGCAGCCAAGGGCCGGGGGCCTCTTATTATGGCTACACCTTC. Its protein product is CASSQGPGASYYGYTF.